This TCR beta chain was documented in a study of blood T cell repertoires in COVID-19. Looking at the study overall: Samples taken during acute and convalescent COVID-19 were collected in the United States, Italy and Spain.

V lost 3 bases to trimming and J lost 0 bases, with 11 bases between them. Germline V gene sequence: CDR1 KGHSH, CDR2 LQKENI. The CDR3 loop spans 15 amino acids. Individuals aged 18 to 89 years were recruited from approximately 24 US areas. Assignment of participants to cohorts was predicated upon participant-reported clinical history. Authors' processing steps: Amplification of reference gene primers provided the estimated nucleated cell counts. The method was immunoSEQ multiplex PCR; TCRdb's version includes in-frame clones alone and lacks a portion of them. The V and J calls and clone size come from that table; D and trimming were worked out from the DNA. The sample holds 250,000 to 350,000 clones, roughly 89% seen once.

The clonotype comes from a woman younger than 35 with acute COVID-19. Sequencing was carried out using PBMCs or T cells enriched from blood (not recorded which). The chain employs TRBV18 and TRBJ1-1, with D unclear. The CDR3 DNA reads TGTGCCAGCTCACCGGGCGGGATGGTGAACACTGAAGCTTTCTTT. Translating gives CASSPGGMVNTEAFF.